This T cell receptor (beta chain) is from a study of T cell responses to AZD1222 COVID-19 vaccine. Here immunoSEQ multiplex PCR was the method, and the copy in TCRdb shows in-frame clones only, minus some. The data hold roughly 120,000 clones, with roughly 92% observed a single time. CDR3 length: 17 residues. Trimming left V 0 bases short and J 0 bases short, with 12 bases between. Looked up from germline, CDR1 is MGHRA and CDR2 is YSYEKL. The chain employs TRBV4-1 and TRBJ1-5, with D tentatively TRBD1 (6 bases). The clonotype comes from an adult who received the AZD1222 COVID-19 vaccine. The specimen comprised peripheral blood, sampled 28 days after the second AZD1222 dose. CDR3 nucleotides: TGCGCCAGCAGCCAAGAGACAGGAAGTTATAGCAATCAGCCCCAGCATTTT. This gives the protein CASSQETGSYSNQPQHF.